This T cell receptor beta chain emerged from a study of T cell responses to AZD1222 COVID-19 vaccine. Broader study findings: Seropositive status at baseline applied to only six AZD1222 recipients.

As for this clone: No antigen is known for it.

The CDR3 is made up of 13 amino acids. With 6 bases removed from V and 9 bases from J, the gap between germline ends came to 15 bases. In germline, CDR1 is MDHEN, CDR2 SYDVKM. Libraries were prepared by immunoSEQ multiplex PCR; TCRdb keeps only in-frame clonotypes and omits some of them. The table has about 170,000 clones, roughly 87% seen once; the top ten hold about 2.5%. This receptor was obtained from an adult in good health. The sequencing used peripheral blood, collected on day 0 of AZD1222 vaccination. The gene calls are TRBV28 and TRBJ2-1, with D possibly called TRBD1 or TRBD2 (5 bases each). In nucleotides, the CDR3 is TGTGCCAGCAGGGGGACGCTAGGGCTTGAGCAGTTCTTC. This sequence encodes CASRGTLGLEQFF.